This is a list of T cell receptor beta chains from one sample in a study of blood T cell repertoires in COVID-19. Profiling relied on immunoSEQ multiplex PCR, and the TCRdb table lists in-frame clones only, not all of them. The sample holds 30,000 to 40,000 clones, 70% to 90% seen once. The sample consisted of peripheral blood. The receptors were gathered from a human donor in a cohort sampled during active COVID-19. Each CDR3 is given without its conserved first and last residue.

j_gene	v_gene	CDR3aa
TRBJ2-7	TRBV11-2	ASSLVPPDRAFYEQY
TRBJ2-3	TRBV2	ASSDGGTQY
TRBJ2-2	TRBV19	ASNSGGLVRSGELF
TRBJ2-7	TRBV5-6	ASSLRGQAYEQY
TRBJ2-3	TRBV3-1/TRBV3-2	ASSQRSWTDTQY
TRBJ2-3	TRBV30	AWSLGVGDTQY
TRBJ2-3	TRBV9	ASSVETGVPDTQY
TRBJ2-7	TRBV7-9	ASTSGQGNFHEQY
TRBJ2-7	TRBV7-9	ASSPSLRAVDYEQY
TRBJ2-2	TRBV29-1	SVEPRGQGNTGELF
TRBJ1-4	TRBV30	AWRPGQGSNEKLF
TRBJ1-5	TRBV27	ATKADRNLHQPQH
TRBJ1-6	TRBV4-1	ASSQADISSPLH
TRBJ1-1	TRBV6-2/TRBV6-3	ASSSAPGQHREAF
TRBJ2-3	TRBV5-4	ASSLSLTGITDTQY
TRBJ1-5	TRBV6-5	ASSYTGGQPQH
TRBJ2-6	TRBV4-3	ASSQVGRTGWSGANVLT
TRBJ2-7	TRBV19	ASKRTGGETYEQY
TRBJ2-7	TRBV5-1	ASSSGSYEQY
TRBJ2-3	TRBV23-1	ASSQSMWSRPHTDTQY
TRBJ2-7	TRBV5-1	ASSEPLGAYEQY
TRBJ2-1	TRBV27	ASKDRGLIDEQF
TRBJ1-5	TRBV9	ASSVGTVNQPQH
TRBJ1-2	TRBV25-1	ASSESKQGDYGYT
TRBJ2-3	TRBV18	ASSQQQGAQNTQY
TRBJ2-7	TRBV11-2	ASSLTTGELDEQY
TRBJ2-5	TRBV5-1	ASSLVSDTQETQY
TRBJ1-6	TRBV27	ASTLEAGRSLH
TRBJ2-6	TRBV9	ASSPLGAAGANVLT
TRBJ1-2	TRBV2	ASSPTRRDTDIPNYGYT
TRBJ1-3	TRBV30	AWSGGLNTIY
TRBJ2-7	TRBV5-1	ASSLGGLALEQY
TRBJ1-2	TRBV6-1	ASSEGRIYGYT
TRBJ1-6	TRBV9	ASSASSHRVNSPLH
TRBJ1-1	TRBV6-2/TRBV6-3	ASSTPGGSTEAF
TRBJ1-5	TRBV21-1	ASSPRVPQH
TRBJ1-1	TRBV10-3	AISEDGQGYTEAF
TRBJ2-3	TRBV5-4	ASSHTGLADGDTQY
TRBJ2-3	TRBV29-1	SVGPPRTSGSVRDTQY
TRBJ1-2	TRBV16	ASSQDRGPYGYT
TRBJ1-1	TRBV5-1	ASSLDPGQGAEAF
TRBJ2-2	TRBV9	ASSNAGLADTGELF
TRBJ2-2	TRBV25-1	ASSEGGANTGELF
TRBJ2-2	TRBV5-6	ASSLAGRPTGELF
TRBJ1-1	TRBV6-6	ASSLGTGNTEAF
TRBJ1-4	TRBV27	ASSATRVGYEKLF
TRBJ2-1	TRBV5-3	ARSLDDTPGQGNDNEQF
TRBJ2-1	TRBV11-3	ASSLRVGLNTNEQF